This TCR beta chain was profiled in a study of blood T cell repertoires in COVID-19. Clones were read by immunoSEQ multiplex PCR, and TCRdb kept only the in-frame ones, dropping some. The data hold 250,000 to 350,000 clones, with 65% to 85% observed a single time. Source material: peripheral blood. The receptor's source is a human donor with COVID-19, enrolled during active disease. The donor label of this sample is uncertain.

DNA for the CDR3: TGTGCCAGCAGCTTAGGGGCAGCGAACACCGGGGAGCTGTTTTTT. Translation gives CASSLGAANTGELFF. The rearrangement joins TRBV11-3 to TRBJ2-2; D gene uncertain. The CDR3 sequence is 15 residues long. Trimming removed 1 base at V and 0 bases at J, with 6 bases between. The germline CDR1 and CDR2 sequences are SGHNT and YENEEA.